This T cell receptor (beta chain) stems from a study of blood T cell repertoires in COVID-19. Study at large: Researchers got acute and convalescent COVID-19 samples from the United States, Italy and Spain. T cells, B-cell-depleted T cells, or PBMCs provided the cDNA or gDNA that served as material.

The authors' processing: Estimation of nucleated cell counts relied on the amplification of reference gene primers. The protocol was immunoSEQ multiplex PCR, while the TCRdb copy is restricted to in-frame clones and leaves out a portion. V and J calls and clone size come straight from that table; D and trimming were deduced from the DNA. The table lists 55,000 to 80,000 clones, 80% to 90% of them singletons. The source of this sequence is a human donor in a cohort sampled during active COVID-19. The specimen sequenced was peripheral blood.

The CDR3 DNA reads TGTGCCAGCAGTTACCCTGGAGGAGAGCCCCAGCATTTT. The encoded protein is CASSYPGGEPQHF. This chain joins TRBV6-2 or TRBV6-3 and TRBJ1-5; D remains unclear. With 2 bases removed from V and 8 bases from J, the gap between germline ends came to 10 bases. Per the germline V gene, CDR1 is MNHEY and CDR2 is SVGEGT. This CDR3 is built from 13 residues.